A selection of T cell receptor beta chains follows, all from one sample in a study of OX40 agonist ivuxolimab in advanced cancers. Libraries were prepared by immunoSEQ multiplex PCR; TCRdb keeps only in-frame clonotypes and omits some of them. The sample lists 77,000 or so clones, more than 90% occurring once. The specimen was CD4+ or CD8+ T cells sorted from blood, collected in a trial of the OX40 agonist ivuxolimab. The receptor set was obtained from an adult with an advanced solid tumor such as melanoma, head and neck, liver or kidney cancer. Each CDR3 is given with its conserved first and last residue. D genes are given only for firm matches. The listing skips clone size in some rows; elsewhere it reads once, few, many or a size class.

-	TRBJ2-7	TRBV4-3	TRBD1	CASSQGQGADEQYF	TGCGCCAGCAGCCAGGGACAGGGGGCAGACGAGCAGTACTTC
-	TRBJ2-7	TRBV19	TRBD1	CATTAGTGAYEQYF	TGTGCCACCACGGCCGGGACAGGGGCGTACGAGCAGTACTTC
-	TRBJ2-7	TRBV30	-	CAWSTQGPYEQYF	TGTGCCTGGAGCACCCAGGGCCCCTACGAGCAGTACTTC
-	TRBJ2-2	TRBV7-7	-	CASSRTVGSGELFF	TGTGCCAGCAGTAGGACAGTCGGCTCCGGGGAGCTGTTTTTT
-	TRBJ1-1	TRBV27	-	CASSWAGTITEAFF	TGTGCCAGCAGTTGGGCAGGTACGATTACTGAAGCTTTCTTT
once	TRBJ2-2	TRBV5-1	TRBD2	CASSFVLAGVMTGELFF	TGCGCCAGCAGCTTCGTACTAGCGGGTGTAATGACCGGGGAGCTGTTTTTT
once	TRBJ1-1	TRBV14	-	CASSQYRGGTEAFF	TGTGCCAGCAGCCAATACCGAGGGGGGACTGAGGCTTTCTTT
-	TRBJ2-7	TRBV11-2	-	CASSLPSVDKTYEQYF	TGTGCCAGCAGCTTGCCCTCGGTGGACAAGACCTACGAGCAGTACTTC
once	TRBJ1-1	TRBV6-6	-	CASSYGGGEFEAFF	TGTGCCAGCAGTTACGGGGGGGGTGAATTTGAAGCTTTCTTT
-	TRBJ2-3	TRBV7-2	TRBD2	CASSSSGGAIDTQYF	TGTGCCAGCAGCTCTAGCGGGGGGGCAATAGATACGCAGTATTTT
-	TRBJ1-4	TRBV9	TRBD1	CASSVEVQGGREKLFF	TGTGCCAGCAGCGTAGAGGTCCAGGGGGGACGGGAAAAACTGTTTTTT
-	TRBJ1-1	TRBV7-9	-	CASSLTPGEVEAFF	TGTGCCAGCAGCTTAACTCCGGGGGAGGTTGAAGCTTTCTTT
-	TRBJ1-6	TRBV7-8	TRBD1	CASSWSSQGAESYNSPLHF	TGTGCCAGCAGCTGGTCGAGTCAGGGGGCTGAATCCTATAATTCACCCCTCCACTTT
-	TRBJ2-7	TRBV12-5	-	CASGWGPSYEQYF	TGTGCTAGTGGGTGGGGGCCCTCCTACGAGCAGTACTTC
-	TRBJ1-3	TRBV6-5	-	CASSYGRDTRGDTIYF	TGTGCCAGCAGTTACGGTCGCGACACTCGGGGGGACACCATATATTTT
-	TRBJ2-3	TRBV6-1	-	CASSALIGEPGDSTDTQYF	TGTGCCAGCAGTGCCCTTATTGGAGAACCGGGGGACAGCACAGATACGCAGTATTTT
few	TRBJ1-5	TRBV19	-	CASSPSIGTNQPQHF	TGTGCCAGTAGCCCGAGCATTGGGACCAATCAGCCCCAGCATTTT
once	TRBJ2-1	TRBV5-1	TRBD1	CASSSPGDSSYNEQFF	TGCGCCAGCAGCTCGCCTGGGGACAGCTCCTACAATGAGCAGTTCTTC
-	TRBJ2-7	TRBV11-3	-	CASANGDEQYF	TGTGCCAGCGCTAACGGGGACGAGCAGTACTTC
-	TRBJ1-5	TRBV7-9	TRBD1	CASSLTGGYQPQHF	TGTGCCAGCAGCTTAACAGGGGGCTATCAGCCCCAGCATTTT
-	TRBJ2-7	TRBV13	TRBD2	CASSPGGGGIYEQYF	TGTGCCAGCAGCCCCGGGGGCGGGGGGATATACGAGCAGTACTTC
-	TRBJ2-3	TRBV19	TRBD2	CASSIMALAGGADTQYF	TGTGCCAGTAGTATCATGGCACTCGCGGGGGGGGCAGATACGCAGTATTTT
-	TRBJ2-7	TRBV13	TRBD1	CASSFGTGNYEQYF	TGTGCCAGCAGCTTCGGGACAGGGAACTACGAGCAGTACTTC
-	TRBJ2-7	TRBV27	-	CASSLGVNYEQYF	TGTGCCAGCAGTTTAGGGGTCAACTACGAGCAGTACTTC
-	TRBJ2-3	TRBV7-6	TRBD2	CASSLAGLAGGRTSTDTQYF	TGTGCCAGCAGCTTAGCGGGACTAGCGGGGGGGCGCACCTCCACGGATACGCAGTATTTT
-	TRBJ2-1	TRBV27	TRBD1	CASSLGTGGYNEQFF	TGTGCCAGCAGTCTCGGGACAGGGGGTTACAATGAGCAGTTCTTC
-	TRBJ2-1	TRBV4-1	-	CASSQTPGSYNEQFF	TGCGCCAGCAGCCAAACGCCAGGCTCCTACAATGAGCAGTTCTTC
-	TRBJ2-1	TRBV11-3	-	CASSPLGQPPNEQFF	TGTGCCAGCAGCCCCCTAGGGCAGCCGCCAAATGAGCAGTTCTTC
-	TRBJ2-7	TRBV11-2	-	CASSLEWYRGLSGHEQYF	TGTGCCAGCAGCTTAGAGTGGTATAGGGGGTTATCCGGCCACGAGCAGTACTTC
-	TRBJ2-1	TRBV27	TRBD1	CASSRQGVYNEQFF	TGTGCCAGCAGTAGACAGGGGGTTTACAATGAGCAGTTCTTC
-	TRBJ2-2	TRBV10-3	-	CAISGGGSNTGELFF	TGTGCCATCAGTGGAGGGGGGAGTAACACCGGGGAGCTGTTTTTT
-	TRBJ2-1	TRBV7-9	-	CASSLPRTGGDEQFF	TGTGCCAGCAGCTTACCCAGGACAGGAGGGGATGAGCAGTTCTTC
-	TRBJ2-1	TRBV12-2	-	CASRLTPTSGGGIEQFF	TGTGCAAGTCGCTTAACCCCTACTAGCGGGGGCGGGATTGAGCAGTTCTTC
-	TRBJ1-5	TRBV10-3	TRBD1	CAIRGQGYNQPQHF	TGTGCCATCAGGGGACAGGGTTACAATCAGCCCCAGCATTTT
-	TRBJ1-2	TRBV10-2	-	CASGQGPVDSYGYTF	TGCGCCAGCGGGCAGGGGCCCGTCGACTCTTATGGCTACACCTTC
-	TRBJ2-5	TRBV9	-	CASSWGQDQETQYF	TGTGCCAGCAGCTGGGGGCAGGACCAAGAGACCCAGTACTTC
-	TRBJ1-2	TRBV20-1	-	CSAGYGYTF	TGCAGTGCTGGCTATGGCTACACCTTC
-	TRBJ2-2	TRBV29-1	TRBD1	CSVLDREYGDTGELFF	TGCAGCGTCCTAGACAGGGAGTACGGCGACACCGGGGAGCTGTTTTTT
once	TRBJ2-1	TRBV6-4	TRBD2	CASRPLPGGALEFF	TGTGCCAGCAGGCCCCTCCCGGGGGGGGCCTTGGAGTTCTTC
-	TRBJ2-5	TRBV9	TRBD2	CASSPWGGMQETQYF	TGTGCCAGCAGCCCTTGGGGGGGGATGCAAGAGACCCAGTACTTC
-	TRBJ2-1	TRBV7-2	-	CASILTDRDPYNEQFF	TGTGCCAGCATATTAACCGACAGAGACCCCTACAATGAGCAGTTCTTC
-	TRBJ2-2	TRBV9	TRBD2	CASSASGGDNTGELFF	TGTGCCAGCAGCGCGAGCGGGGGAGATAACACCGGGGAGCTGTTTTTT
-	TRBJ1-2	TRBV19	-	CASSRGEIAYGYTF	TGTGCCAGTAGTCGAGGGGAGATTGCCTATGGCTACACCTTC
-	TRBJ2-3	TRBV15	TRBD2	CATSTHPLAGTSDTQYF	TGTGCCACCAGCACCCACCCCCTAGCGGGGACATCAGATACGCAGTATTTT
medium-sized	TRBJ1-5	TRBV5-6	TRBD1	CASSYGTGKQPQHF	TGTGCCAGCAGCTACGGGACAGGGAAACAGCCCCAGCATTTT
-	TRBJ2-3	TRBV27	TRBD1	CASSSSQGATDTQYF	TGTGCCAGCAGCTCATCTCAGGGGGCGACAGATACGCAGTATTTT
-	TRBJ1-4	TRBV6-1	-	CASSEVGATNEKLFF	TGTGCCAGCAGTGAAGTGGGGGCAACTAATGAAAAACTGTTTTTT
-	TRBJ1-3	TRBV9	-	CASSVDRRSAGNTIYF	TGTGCCAGCAGCGTTGACAGGCGGTCAGCGGGAAACACCATATATTTT
-	TRBJ1-5	TRBV2	-	CASSVDRPYF	TGTGCCAGCAGTGTCGACAGGCCCTATTTT